This TCR beta chain was found in a study of T cell responses to AZD1222 COVID-19 vaccine. General study points: Reportedly, nearly half the spike-specific TCRs target unmutated variant regions. Researchers took repertoire samples only after the peak T cell response had come.

With 1 base removed from V and 10 bases from J, the gap between germline ends came to 14 bases. Germline-derived CDR1 and CDR2 are SGHNT and YYREEE (reference sequence). The CDR3 has 13 residues. Profiling relied on immunoSEQ multiplex PCR, and the TCRdb table lists in-frame clones only, not all of them. The sample has around 95,000 clones, 88% seen once. For this clone: The antigen is unknown.

V usage is TRBV5-4 and J usage is TRBJ1-1, with D possibly matching TRBD1 (5 bases). The sample was peripheral blood, taken on day 0 of AZD1222 vaccination. This TCR came from an adult in good health. The CDR3 sequence: CASSLRSRESAFF. In DNA, the CDR3 is TGTGCCAGCAGCTTGAGGTCCAGGGAGTCAGCTTTCTTT.